A single sample is the source of the 30 T cell receptor beta chains below, sequenced in a study of CD8+ T cells in alopecia areata. Once RNA had been extracted, it was reverse transcribed into cDNA to act as the sequencing template. Sequencing was performed with immunoSEQ multiplex PCR; in TCRdb, only in-frame clones are kept and a portion is missing. In the table there are roughly 180,000 clones, about three fifths of which are singletons. Documented treatment: oral pan-JAK inhibitor, 5-10 mg twice daily. Sequencing was performed on CD4+ T cells sorted from blood, taken at week 4, from a patient treated with tofacitinib. The receptors were gathered from a human donor with alopecia areata.

The chain uses TRBV30 and TRBJ2-1; D is undetermined. V was shortened by 2 bases and J by 7 bases, with 6 bases between the two germline ends. This CDR3 has 11 residues. Germline assignment: CDR1 GTSNPN and CDR2 SVGIG (reference sequence). The DNA of the CDR3 is TGTGCCTGGAGTTTGTGGAATGAGCAGTTCTTC. The encoded protein is CAWSLWNEQFF.

The chain is built from TRBV5-1 and TRBJ2-3; D is uncertain. Deletions cut 1 base from V and 1 base from J, with 4 bases between. The CDR3 totals 13 residues. Germline lookup yields CDR1 SGHRS and CDR2 YFSETQ. Here the CDR3 reads CASSLSGTDTQYF. CDR3 bases: TGCGCCAGCAGCTTGTCCGGCACAGATACGCAGTATTTT. Drawing the rest from reference TRBV5-1 and TRBJ2-3, the complete variable domain is KAGVTQTPRYLIKTRGQQVTLSCSPISGHRSVSWYQQTPGQGLQFLFEYFSETQRNKGNFPGRFSGRQFSNSRSEMNVSTLELGDSALYLCASSLSGTDTQYFGPGTRLTVL.

This chain uses TRBV4-2 with TRBJ1-2; D gene unclear. The CDR3 covers 15 residues. The germline V and J ends were trimmed by 5 bases and 2 bases, with 15 bases remaining between them. Germline V gives CDR1 LGHNA, CDR2 YNFKEQ. Here the CDR3 DNA reads TGTGCCAGCAGCTCCGCTCAGGCATCCAACTATGGCTACACCTTC. Amino acid sequence: CASSSAQASNYGYTF.

V usage is TRBV29-1 and J usage is TRBJ1-2; D perhaps matches TRBD1 (5 bases). CDR3 length: 12 residues. Trimming took 4 bases from V and 4 from J, leaving 10 bases between them. The germline gives CDR1 SQVTM, CDR2 ANQGSEA. CDR3: CSVAVGVYGYTF. The CDR3 DNA follows: TGCAGCGTTGCCGTAGGGGTCTATGGCTACACCTTC.

V is TRBV5-1 and J is TRBJ1-2; TRBD1 matches at 7 bases. The CDR3 spans 14 residues. V was clipped by 4 bases and J by 2 bases; unmatched bases: 5. Germline CDR1 is SGHRS and CDR2 is YFSETQ. DNA for the CDR3: TGCGCCAGCAGCCCCCTGGACAGGAACTATGGCTACACCTTC. This translates into CASSPLDRNYGYTF.

The chain uses TRBV28 and TRBJ1-2, with D possibly TRBD1 on 5 matching bases. V dropped 3 bases and J dropped 8 bases, with 13 bases sitting between them. CDR3 length: 13 amino acids. The germline CDR1 and CDR2 sequences are MDHEN and SYDVKM. CDR3 nucleotides: TGTGCCAGCAGTTTCCGCGGGGCGACCGGCTACACCTTC. The encoded protein is CASSFRGATGYTF.

The table lists this clone with a count of one. In DNA form, the CDR3 reads TGTGCCAGCAGTTACGAGGAAGGATTCGGGAGCGGGGAGCTGTTTTTT. It specifies CASSYEEGFGSGELFF. The chain recombines TRBV6-5 with TRBJ2-2, with D maybe TRBD2 (6 bases). CDR3 length: 16 residues. V shed 2 bases and J shed 7 bases, with 17 bases lying between them. Germline lookup yields CDR1 MNHEY and CDR2 SVGAGI.

The chain has TRBV2 and TRBJ1-5, with 7 positions matching TRBD1. The CDR3 sequence is 14 residues long. Trimming removed 4 bases from V and 2 bases from J; junction bases left unmatched: 2. Germline lookup yields CDR1 SNHLY and CDR2 FYNNEI. This CDR3 reads CASSGGGGNQPQHF. CDR3 sequence (DNA): TGTGCCAGCAGTGGAGGGGGCGGCAATCAGCCCCAGCATTTT.

V gene TRBV29-1 combines with J gene TRBJ2-3; unclear D gene. Germline CDR1 reads SQVTM; CDR2 reads ANQGSEA. Trimming pared 3 bases from V and 0 bases from J, leaving 10 bases between. The CDR3 sequence is 14 residues long. The CDR3 DNA sequence: TGCAGCGTTGAGGGAAGATTAAGCACAGATACGCAGTATTTT. This encodes CSVEGRLSTDTQYF.

J is TRBJ2-4 and V is TRBV25-1; weak D call: TRBD2 (5 bases). This CDR3 is built from 13 residues. Germline V CDR1 and CDR2: MGHDK, SYGVNS. V lost 6 bases, J lost 6 bases, and 12 bases lay in between. This CDR3 is CASSVQAGNIQYF. The CDR3 DNA is TGTGCCAGCAGCGTCCAGGCGGGAAACATTCAGTACTTC.

The chain employs TRBV7-3 and TRBJ1-1; 7 positions match TRBD1. Germline CDR1 is SGHTA and CDR2 is FQGTGA. V gave up 4 bases and J gave up 3 bases; unmatched junction bases: 11. The CDR3 has 16 amino acids. The CDR3 DNA sequence: TGTGCCAGCAGCTCTACCCGAACAGGGGAGTACACTGAAGCTTTCTTT. Residues: CASSSTRTGEYTEAFF.

The chain has TRBV6-5 and TRBJ2-2; D not certain. V was shortened by 5 bases and J by 3 bases, with 1 base between the two germline ends. CDR1 is MNHEY and CDR2 is SVGAGI in the germline V gene. This CDR3 is built from 11 residues. Written as DNA, the CDR3 is TGTGCCAGCAGTCACACCGGGGAGCTGTTTTTT. It encodes CASSHTGELFF.

The chain employs TRBV6-1 and TRBJ1-1, with D hard to call. The CDR3 contains 15 residues. Germline V gene data show CDR1 as MNHNS and CDR2 as SASEGT. V lost 5 bases and J 1 base, leaving 14 bases between the germline ends. The CDR3 sequence: CASSKGGSSNTEAFF. CDR3 sequence (DNA): TGTGCCAGCAGTAAGGGAGGCTCTTCGAACACTGAAGCTTTCTTT.

V gene TRBV29-1 combines with J gene TRBJ2-7; D possibly corresponds to TRBD1 (5 bases). V was trimmed by 1 base and J by 3 bases, leaving 7 bases between them. Germline V gene data show CDR1 as SQVTM and CDR2 as ANQGSEA. The CDR3 consists of 12 residues. CDR3 nucleotide sequence: TGCAGCGTTGAAGGACAGATCTACGAGCAGTACTTC. Translating it yields CSVEGQIYEQYF.

The chain has TRBV25-1 and TRBJ2-4, with D perhaps assigned TRBD1 or TRBD2 (6 bases each). Germline CDR1 is MGHDK and CDR2 is SYGVNS. The CDR3 has 16 amino acids. Trimming took off 2 bases at V and 7 bases at J, with 18 bases between the two ends. For the CDR3, the DNA is TGTGCCAGCAGTGAAGTCTTGGGGGGCCTCGGGAACATTCAGTACTTC. This codes for CASSEVLGGLGNIQYF.

The V call is TRBV4-1, the J call TRBJ2-1, with TRBD2 matching 11 bases. After removal of 4 bases from V and 8 bases from J, the junction contained 4 bases not matched to a gene. The V gene's germline CDR1 is MGHRA and CDR2 YSYEKL. The CDR3 is 14 residues long. CDR3 protein: CASSRLAGIDEQFF. The DNA for the CDR3 is TGCGCCAGCAGCCGACTAGCGGGGATCGATGAGCAGTTCTTC.

This clone occurred a few times. This rearrangement joins TRBV7-9 to TRBJ2-5; D is unclear. Per the germline V gene, CDR1 is SEHNR and CDR2 is FQNEAQ (reference sequence). Trimming shortened V by 6 bases and J by 1 base, and 3 bases separated the two germline ends. This CDR3 comprises 11 residues. In DNA form, the CDR3 reads TGTGCCAGCAGGTTCCAAGAGACCCAGTACTTC. As protein: CASRFQETQYF.

The V gene is TRBV29-1, the J gene TRBJ2-2, with 7 bases lining up with TRBD1. Trimming took 3 bases from V and 4 from J; bases not matched to a gene: 5. This CDR3 has 14 amino acids. Germline V lookup: CDR1 SQVTM, CDR2 ANQGSEA. The CDR3 loop is CSVDTGAGTGELFF. For the CDR3, the DNA is TGCAGCGTTGACACAGGGGCCGGCACCGGGGAGCTGTTTTTT.

This clone has more than one count but fewer than ten. J is TRBJ2-5 and V is TRBV18; no clear D gene. The ends were cut back, 6 bases at V and 2 bases at J, with 4 bases in the middle. Germline V lookup: CDR1 KGHSH, CDR2 LQKENI. The CDR3 covers 11 residues. DNA of the CDR3: TGTGCCAGCTCTCAACAAGAGACCCAGTACTTC. Its translation is CASSQQETQYF. The entire variable domain, with the rest obtained from reference TRBV18 and TRBJ2-5, is as follows: NAGVMQNPRHLVRRRGQEARLRCSPMKGHSHVYWYRQLPEEGLKFMVYLQKENIIDESGMPKERFSAEFPKEGPSILRIQQVVRGDSAAYFCASSQQETQYFGPGTRLLVL.

This clone was seen more than once but under ten times. This chain uses TRBV14 with TRBJ1-6; D might be TRBD1 (6 bases). The CDR3 covers 14 residues. Germline values: CDR1 SGHDN, CDR2 FVKESK. The V end lost 3 bases, the J end lost 9 bases, and 12 bases lay between the germline ends. This CDR3 reads CASSHRGNGSPLHF. The DNA of the CDR3 is TGTGCCAGCAGCCATAGGGGGAATGGTTCACCCCTCCACTTT.

The chain recombines TRBV5-1 with TRBJ2-1; tentative D call: TRBD2 (5 bases). In germline, CDR1 is SGHRS, CDR2 YFSETQ. This CDR3 is built from 14 residues. V gave up 0 bases and J gave up 6 bases, with 10 bases separating them. In nucleotides, the CDR3 is TGCGCCAGCAGCTTGGTTGAGGGATCCAATGAGCAGTTCTTC. It codes for CASSLVEGSNEQFF.

The chain links TRBV27 to TRBJ2-7; D tentatively reads TRBD1 or TRBD2 (5 bases each). This CDR3 contains 16 residues. V lost 1 base to trimming and J lost 4 bases, with 17 bases between them. From germline, CDR1 is MNHEY and CDR2 SMNVEV (reference sequence). CDR3 residues: CASSLWGSSPSYEQYF. For the CDR3, the DNA is TGTGCCAGCAGTTTATGGGGGTCATCCCCATCGTACGAGCAGTACTTC.

J is TRBJ2-5 and V is TRBV5-4; D remains ambiguous. Germline CDR1 is SGHNT and CDR2 is YYREEE (reference sequence). V lost 4 bases and J lost 5, with 15 bases in between. The CDR3 extends over 14 amino acids. Here the CDR3 DNA reads TGTGCCAGCAGCATGGACGGACGTAAGGAGACCCAGTACTTC. Translating gives CASSMDGRKETQYF. Full variable domain (missing parts from reference TRBV5-4 and TRBJ2-5): ETGVTQSPTHLIKTRGQQVTLRCSSQSGHNTVSWYQQALGQGPQFIFQYYREEENGRGNFPPRFSGLQFPNYSSELNVNALELDDSALYLCASSMDGRKETQYFGPGTRLLVL.

This chain joins TRBV30 and TRBJ2-3; TRBD2 matches at 12 bases. From germline, CDR1 is GTSNPN and CDR2 SVGIG (reference sequence). Trimming took 2 bases from V and 6 from J; bases not matched to a gene: 3. The CDR3 is 14 residues long. CDR3 sequence reads: CAWSPGLAGDTQYF. The CDR3, as DNA: TGTGCCTGGAGTCCGGGACTAGCGGGTGATACGCAGTATTTT.

This clone was seen a handful of times. The chain is built from TRBV28 and TRBJ1-2; D call uncertain. V was pared by 5 bases and J by 7 bases, with 17 bases between. Germline loops: CDR1 MDHEN, CDR2 SYDVKM. The CDR3 is 14 amino acids. CDR3 nucleotides: TGTGCCAGCAGTCCCGAGGTATTTGTAGGTGGCTACACCTTC. Protein product: CASSPEVFVGGYTF.

The V gene is TRBV30, the J gene TRBJ1-5; D might be TRBD1 (6 bases). Trimming shortened V by 3 bases and J by 4 bases, and 10 bases separated the two germline ends. The V gene's germline CDR1 is GTSNPN and CDR2 SVGIG (reference sequence). This CDR3 contains 13 residues. This CDR3 is CAWRAGANQPQHF. The CDR3 coding sequence is TGTGCCTGGAGGGCAGGGGCTAATCAGCCCCAGCATTTT.

V usage is TRBV5-5 and J usage is TRBJ1-2, with 7 bases aligning to TRBD1. Losses at the gene ends were 7 bases for V and 2 bases for J; bases not matched to a gene: 5. The germline CDR1 and CDR2 sequences are SGHKS and YYEKEE (reference sequence). CDR3 length: 13 residues. The DNA of the CDR3 is TGTGCCAGCTGGACAGGTTCGAACTATGGCTACACCTTC. Amino acids: CASWTGSNYGYTF.

The genes are TRBV4-1 and TRBJ1-1, with unresolved D. The V end was cut by 1 base, the J end by 0 bases, with 12 bases between. CDR1 is MGHRA, CDR2 YSYEKL, per germline. CDR3 length: 16 amino acids. CDR3 protein: CASSQGRAALNTEAFF. DNA for the CDR3: TGCGCCAGCAGCCAAGGCCGGGCAGCGCTGAACACTGAAGCTTTCTTT.

This clone was seen a few times. The rearrangement uses TRBV30 and TRBJ1-6, with a weak D call TRBD1 (6 bases). Germline assignment: CDR1 GTSNPN and CDR2 SVGIG (reference sequence). The CDR3 sequence is 14 residues long. Between the trimmed V and J ends, which lost 2 bases and 4 bases, there was a span of 9 bases. The CDR3 DNA reads TGTGCCTGGAGTCAGGGGTCTTATAATTCACCCCTCCACTTT. This sequence encodes CAWSQGSYNSPLHF. Full variable domain (remainder filled in from reference TRBV30 and TRBJ1-6): SQTIHQWPATLVQPVGSPLSLECTVEGTSNPNLYWYRQAAGRGLQLLFYSVGIGQISSEVPQNLSASRPQDRQFILSSKKLLLSDSGFYLCAWSQGSYNSPLHFGNGTRLTVT.

The chain joins TRBV30 to TRBJ2-7, with TRBD2 matching 8 bases. CDR1 GTSNPN and CDR2 SVGIG come from the germline V gene (reference sequence). V shed 2 bases and J 3 bases; nucleotides not matched to a gene: 9. The CDR3 contains 15 residues. The CDR3 reads CAWSPPGLGDYEQYF. The CDR3 nucleotides are TGTGCCTGGAGTCCCCCGGGACTAGGGGACTACGAGCAGTACTTC.